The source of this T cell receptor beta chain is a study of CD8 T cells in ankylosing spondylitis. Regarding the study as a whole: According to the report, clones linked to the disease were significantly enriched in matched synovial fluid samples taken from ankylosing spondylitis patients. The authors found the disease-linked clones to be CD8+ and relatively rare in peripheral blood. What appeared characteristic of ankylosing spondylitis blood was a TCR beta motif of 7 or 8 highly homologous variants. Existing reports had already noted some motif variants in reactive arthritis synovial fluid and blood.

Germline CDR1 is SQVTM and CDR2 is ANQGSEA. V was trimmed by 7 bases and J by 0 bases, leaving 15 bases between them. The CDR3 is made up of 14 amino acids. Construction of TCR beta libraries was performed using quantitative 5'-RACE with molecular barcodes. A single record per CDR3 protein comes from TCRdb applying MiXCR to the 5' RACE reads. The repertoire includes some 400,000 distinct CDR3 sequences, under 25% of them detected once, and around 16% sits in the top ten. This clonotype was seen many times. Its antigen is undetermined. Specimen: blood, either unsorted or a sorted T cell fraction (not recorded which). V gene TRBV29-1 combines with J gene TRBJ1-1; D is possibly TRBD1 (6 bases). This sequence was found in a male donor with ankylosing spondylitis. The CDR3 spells CSARQALMNTEAFF. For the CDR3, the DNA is TGCAGCGCCAGACAGGCTCTCATGAACACTGAAGCTTTCTTT. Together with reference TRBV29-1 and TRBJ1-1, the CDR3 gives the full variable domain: SAVISQKPSRDICQRGTSLTIQCQVDSQVTMMFWYRQQPGQSLTLIATANQGSEATYESGFVIDKFPISRPNLTFSTLTVSNMSPEDSSIYLCSARQALMNTEAFFGQGTRLTVV.